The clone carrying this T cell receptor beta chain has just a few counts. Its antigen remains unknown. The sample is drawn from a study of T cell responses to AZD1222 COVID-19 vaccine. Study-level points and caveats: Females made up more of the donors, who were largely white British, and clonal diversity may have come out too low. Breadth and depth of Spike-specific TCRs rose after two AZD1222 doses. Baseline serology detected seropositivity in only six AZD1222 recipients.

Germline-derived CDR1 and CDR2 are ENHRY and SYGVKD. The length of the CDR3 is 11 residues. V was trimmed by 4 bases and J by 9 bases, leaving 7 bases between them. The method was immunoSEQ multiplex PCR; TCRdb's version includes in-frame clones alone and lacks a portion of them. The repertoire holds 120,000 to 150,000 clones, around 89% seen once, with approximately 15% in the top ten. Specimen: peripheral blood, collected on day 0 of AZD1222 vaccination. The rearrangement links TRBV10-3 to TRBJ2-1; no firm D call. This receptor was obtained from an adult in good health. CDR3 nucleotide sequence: TGTGCCATCAGTGTTGACGTTGAGCAGTTCTTC. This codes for CAISVDVEQFF.